The 13 T cell receptor beta chains presented below share a single source sample, sequenced in a study of T cells after yellow fever vaccination. From the 5' RACE reads, TCRdb called clonotypes with MiXCR, one entry per CDR3 protein. The sample carries more than 50,000 distinct CDR3 sequences, about 5.2% recorded once. The material sequenced was PBMCs, either bulk or a sorted T-cell subset (CD4+, CD8+, memory, or dextramer-sorted; not recorded which), taken on the day of the yellow fever booster vaccination. These receptors were obtained from a young man who received the YFV17D yellow fever vaccine.

J is TRBJ2-3 and V is TRBV10-1, with 8 bases that match TRBD2. V was pared by 2 bases and J by 4 bases, with 5 bases of the junction left unmatched. Germline values: CDR1 WNHNN, CDR2 SYGVQD (reference sequence). The CDR3 sequence is 15 residues long. CDR3 amino acids: CASSERGGLSDTQYF. The CDR3 DNA is TGCGCCAGCAGTGAGCGGGGGGGCTTGTCAGATACGCAGTATTTT.

The chain joins TRBV3-1 to TRBJ2-5; the match to TRBD1 covers 11 bases. V lost 1 base, J lost 5 bases, and 6 bases stayed unmatched. Germline V gives CDR1 LGHDT, CDR2 YNNKEL (reference sequence). This CDR3 region has 16 residues. In DNA form, the CDR3 reads TGTGCCAGCAGCCAAGGCGGGACAGGGGGGAAGGAGACCCAGTACTTC. This codes for CASSQGGTGGKETQYF.

This clonotype was observed at least ten times. The CDR3 here is CASSKARGLTEAFF. CDR3 bases: TGTGCCAGCAGCAAAGCCAGGGGGCTCACTGAAGCTTTCTTT. The chain joins TRBV11-1 to TRBJ1-1, with 8 nucleotides matching TRBD1. Germline V gene lookup returns CDR1 SGHAT and CDR2 FQDESV (reference sequence). Trimming at V came to 5 bases and at J to 4 bases, leaving 6 bases not matched to a gene. The CDR3 runs to 14 residues.

The chain joins TRBV7-9 to TRBJ1-2, with unresolved D. Between the trimmed V and J ends, which lost 5 bases and 8 bases, there was a span of 18 bases. From germline, CDR1 is SEHNR and CDR2 FQNEAQ (reference sequence). This CDR3 is 14 amino acids long. CDR3 sequence (DNA): TGTGCCAGCAGCAACCAGCGGCCTAAGAACGGCTACACCTTC. As protein: CASSNQRPKNGYTF.

This clonotype has ten or more counts. The CDR3 DNA follows: TGCGCCAGCAGCGAAGGACTAGCCAATGAGCAGTTCTTC. This codes for CASSEGLANEQFF. The gene calls are TRBV5-1 and TRBJ2-1; 8 positions agree with TRBD2. The CDR3 is 13 amino acids. The V segment lost 4 bases and the J segment 6 bases; nucleotides outside the gene matches: 3. Germline V lookup: CDR1 SGHRS, CDR2 YFSETQ.

This clonotype was detected only a few times. The V and J genes are TRBV6-5 and TRBJ1-2; weak D call: TRBD1 (5 bases). V lost 0 bases and J lost 5, with 16 bases in between. The germline V gene has CDR1 MNHEY and CDR2 SVGAGI. CDR3 length: 16 amino acids. The chain's CDR3 is CASSYSLAGSLYGYTF. The CDR3 DNA is TGTGCCAGCAGTTACTCTTTGGCAGGGAGTTTGTATGGCTACACCTTC.

There are a few counts of this clonotype. The chain is built from TRBV7-2 and TRBJ1-3; D perhaps matches TRBD1 (6 bases). The CDR3 length is 17 residues. The germline V gene encodes CDR1 SGHTA and CDR2 FQGNSA. Between the trimmed V and J ends, which lost 8 bases and 4 bases, there was a span of 24 bases. CDR3 coding DNA: TGTGCCAGCGGCCCAATACTAGGGGGGGCCTCCGGAAACACCATATATTTT. Protein product: CASGPILGGASGNTIYF. Together with reference TRBV7-2 and TRBJ1-3, the CDR3 gives the full variable domain: GAGVSQSPSNKVTEKGKDVELRCDPISGHTALYWYRQSLGQGLEFLIYFQGNSAPDKSGLPSDRFSAERTGGSVSTLTIQRTQQEDSAVYLCASGPILGGASGNTIYFGEGSWLTVV.

V is TRBV6-5 and J is TRBJ1-3; D is perhaps TRBD1 (6 bases). The V end lost 4 bases, the J end lost 4 bases, and 14 bases lay between the germline ends. The CDR3 contains 15 residues. The germline V gene encodes CDR1 MNHEY and CDR2 SVGAGI. CDR3 sequence: CASSWGPLPGNTIYF. The CDR3 DNA reads as TGTGCCAGCAGTTGGGGGCCTTTACCGGGAAACACCATATATTTT.

This clonotype was counted many times. CDR3 sequence reads: CASSFGISYEQYF. The CDR3 DNA sequence: TGTGCCAGCAGTTTTGGAATCTCCTACGAGCAGTACTTC. The chain employs TRBV12-3 or TRBV12-4 and TRBJ2-7; D unclear. The CDR3 loop spans 13 amino acids. V gave up 3 bases and J gave up 0 bases, with 6 bases separating them.

This clonotype was observed a few times. The chain combines TRBV7-9 with TRBJ1-1; a possible D gene is TRBD1 (5 bases). The CDR3 extends over 14 amino acids. The V end lost 5 bases, the J end lost 6 bases, and 16 bases lay between the germline ends. Germline V gene data show CDR1 as SEHNR and CDR2 as FQNEAQ (reference sequence). The DNA of the CDR3 is TGTGCCAGCAGCCCCCCAGGGTCTTGGGCTGAAGCTTTCTTT. Its protein is CASSPPGSWAEAFF.

This clonotype was seen ten or more times. The CDR3 loop is CASSLGGGETQYF. CDR3 in DNA: TGTGCCAGCAGCTTAGGTGGAGGAGAGACCCAGTACTTC. V and J are TRBV7-9 and TRBJ2-5, with D tentatively TRBD2 (5 bases). The germline gives CDR1 SEHNR, CDR2 FQNEAQ (reference sequence). With 1 base removed from V and 4 bases from J, the gap between germline ends came to 7 bases. The CDR3 extends over 13 amino acids.

The sample holds a few counts of this clonotype. The J gene is TRBJ1-2, the V gene TRBV6-6, with 10 bases that match TRBD1. The germline gives CDR1 MNHNY, CDR2 SVGAGI (reference sequence). Germline trimming cut 1 base from V and 4 bases from J; bases unmatched to any gene: 9. The CDR3 consists of 17 residues. CDR3 sequence reads: CASSYLDRDRGLYGYTF. CDR3 nucleotides: TGTGCCAGCAGTTACTTGGACAGGGACAGGGGACTCTATGGCTACACCTTC.

The sample holds a few counts of this clonotype. The V gene is TRBV2, the J gene TRBJ2-3, with TRBD2 matching 8 bases. The CDR3 contains 15 residues. Germline loops: CDR1 SNHLY, CDR2 FYNNEI. V dropped 8 bases and J dropped 3; count of bases not matched to a gene: 10. The CDR3 region is CASPRGGRGTDTQYF. The DNA for the CDR3 is TGTGCCAGCCCTCGGGGGGGCCGAGGGACAGATACGCAGTATTTT.